Shown below are 28 T cell receptor beta chains from a single sample sequenced in a study of identical twins. TCRdb called the 5' RACE reads again in MiXCR, with one record for every CDR3 protein. Found here are around 220,000 distinct CDR3 sequences, about 10% of them singletons; the top ten hold more than 8%. The sequenced sample was memory T cells sorted from blood. These receptors were collected from a man in his fifties or sixties in good health.

This clonotype was seen a few times. J is TRBJ2-7 and V is TRBV18; maybe TRBD2 (5 bases). V lost 2 bases, J lost 3 bases, and 11 bases lay in between. Germline CDR1 and CDR2: KGHSH and LQKENI. The CDR3 sequence is 14 residues long. The CDR3 spells CASSPTPTSYEQYF. The CDR3 region has the DNA TGTGCCAGCTCACCAACTCCCACTAGCTACGAGCAGTACTTC. The full variable domain, its missing parts supplied by reference TRBV18 and TRBJ2-7, is NAGVMQNPRHLVRRRGQEARLRCSPMKGHSHVYWYRQLPEEGLKFMVYLQKENIIDESGMPKERFSAEFPKEGPSILRIQQVVRGDSAAYFCASSPTPTSYEQYFGPGTRLTVT.

This clonotype was counted many times. This chain joins TRBV6-5 and TRBJ1-2, with TRBD1 matching over 8 bases. V trimming: 4 bases; J trimming: 8 bases; junction bases outside the gene matches: 9. Germline V gives CDR1 MNHEY, CDR2 SVGAGI. This CDR3 has 14 residues. In DNA form, the CDR3 reads TGTGCCAGCAGTTCGGACAGGGTGTTACGAGGCTACACCTTC. Translated, it gives CASSSDRVLRGYTF.

This clonotype was observed at least ten times. The chain joins TRBV10-3 to TRBJ2-3; 7 nucleotides match TRBD2. Unmatched junction bases numbered 3, after V lost 3 bases and J lost 0 bases. CDR3 length equals 15 residues. Germline lookup yields CDR1 ENHRY and CDR2 SYGVKD. CDR3 DNA sequence: TGTGCCATCAGTGATCCGGGAGGCAGCACAGATACGCAGTATTTT. This encodes CAISDPGGSTDTQYF.

This chain connects TRBV5-1 to TRBJ2-5, with a tentative D call TRBD1 (6 bases). The germline V and J ends were trimmed by 3 bases and 5 bases, with 20 bases remaining between them. CDR3 length: 16 residues. From germline, CDR1 is SGHRS and CDR2 YFSETQ. The CDR3 sequence is CASSSGQQGIGETQYF. In DNA, the CDR3 is TGCGCCAGCAGCTCGGGACAACAGGGCATCGGGGAGACCCAGTACTTC.

V is TRBV10-2 and J is TRBJ2-3; 7 nucleotides agree with TRBD2. CDR1 and CDR2 (germline): WSHSY, SAAADI. This CDR3 is 14 amino acids long. The junction had 10 bases not matched to a gene; V was cut back by 11 bases and J by 2 bases. This CDR3 reads CAARGAGVTDTQYF. The CDR3 region has the DNA TGCGCCGCAAGGGGTGCGGGAGTCACAGATACGCAGTATTTT.

There are many counts of this clonotype. V gene TRBV12-3 or TRBV12-4 combines with J gene TRBJ2-1; D is undetermined. This CDR3 is 11 amino acids long. V was clipped by 11 bases and J by 4 bases, with 9 bases between them. CDR3 amino acids: CACTDYNEQFF. The CDR3 region has the DNA TGTGCCTGCACGGATTACAATGAGCAGTTCTTC.

This rearrangement joins TRBV28 to TRBJ1-3; TRBD1 might be the D (6 bases). Germline-derived CDR1 and CDR2 are MDHEN and SYDVKM. The CDR3 runs to 17 residues. V was shortened by 5 bases and J by 3 bases, with 20 bases between the two germline ends. This chain's CDR3 is CASSGGIWGRSGNTIYF. The CDR3 DNA is TGTGCCAGCAGTGGGGGAATATGGGGGCGCAGTGGAAACACCATATATTTT.

The table lists this clonotype with a few counts. The chain couples TRBV5-6 to TRBJ1-1, with 8 bases aligning to TRBD1. Germline V lookup: CDR1 SGHDT, CDR2 YYEEEE. The CDR3 is 15 amino acids. V gave up 4 bases and J gave up 2 bases; unmatched junction bases: 7. The CDR3 bases are TGTGCCAGCAGCGGGACAGGTAAAGCTAACACTGAAGCTTTCTTT. This sequence encodes CASSGTGKANTEAFF.

In this sample, this clonotype turned up many times. V is TRBV5-5 and J is TRBJ1-1; no clear D gene. The ends were cut back, 0 bases at V and 4 bases at J, with 10 bases in the middle. This CDR3 has 14 residues. The germline V gene has CDR1 SGHKS and CDR2 YYEKEE (reference sequence). The CDR3 DNA follows: TGTGCCAGCAGCTTGGAAGGAGGTTTCACTGAAGCTTTCTTT. This gives the protein CASSLEGGFTEAFF.

A remark on this clonotype: The junction and the germline gene differ at one end; a read error may be behind it. This chain joins TRBV6-6 and TRBJ1-2; D is unresolved. Germline lookup yields CDR1 MNHNY and CDR2 SVGAGI (reference sequence). This CDR3 spans 13 amino acids. In DNA, the CDR3 is TGTGCCAGCAGTTACATGGCGGAGTATGGCTTCACCTTC. Translation: CASSYMAEYGFTF.

This clonotype was seen once. The chain recombines TRBV7-3 with TRBJ2-1; tentatively, D is TRBD1 (7 bases). CDR1 is SGHTA and CDR2 is FQGTGA in the germline V gene. The CDR3 runs 16 residues. V lost 6 bases to trimming and J lost 4 bases, with 19 bases between them. CDR3 in amino acids: CASSPQGGVGYNEQFF. CDR3 nucleotides: TGTGCCAGCAGTCCCCAGGGGGGAGTTGGTTACAATGAGCAGTTCTTC.

This clonotype was observed at least ten times. This chain connects TRBV20-1 to TRBJ1-4; D is undetermined. The V gene lost 8 bases and the J gene lost 10 bases, with 17 bases spanning the gap. Germline loops: CDR1 DFQATT, CDR2 SNEGSKA (reference sequence). This CDR3 spans 12 amino acids. The CDR3 DNA sequence: TGCAGTATCCCGGACCTGGCTGCAAAACTGTTTTTT. Translation gives CSIPDLAAKLFF.

The chain joins TRBV29-1 to TRBJ1-2; tentative D call: TRBD1 (5 bases). The CDR3 is 13 residues long. CDR1 SQVTM and CDR2 ANQGSEA come from the germline V gene. V was trimmed by 4 bases and J by 4 bases, leaving 13 bases between them. CDR3 sequence reads: CSVARGMGYGYTF. The CDR3 DNA sequence: TGCAGCGTTGCCCGGGGGATGGGCTATGGCTACACCTTC.

This clonotype was detected a few times. This rearrangement joins TRBV5-1 to TRBJ1-1, with 8 bases that match TRBD1. J was trimmed by 4 bases and V by 4 bases; bases with no gene match: 6. Germline V CDR1 and CDR2: SGHRS, YFSETQ. The CDR3 runs 14 residues. The CDR3 sequence: CASSARTGTTEAFF. The CDR3 DNA follows: TGCGCCAGCAGCGCCCGGACAGGGACCACTGAAGCTTTCTTT.

This clonotype was seen only a few times. The CDR3 spells CASSLQENQPQHF. For the CDR3, the DNA is TGTGCCAGTAGTCTTCAGGAAAATCAGCCCCAGCATTTT. The rearrangement links TRBV19 to TRBJ1-5; D is uncertain. Trimming removed 5 bases at V and 4 bases at J, with 9 bases between. The CDR3 length is 13 residues. CDR1 is LNHDA, CDR2 SQIVND, per germline (reference sequence). The full variable domain, its missing parts supplied by reference TRBV19 and TRBJ1-5, is DGGITQSPKYLFRKEGQNVTLSCEQNLNHDAMYWYRQDPGQGLRLIYYSQIVNDFQKGDIAEGYSVSREKKESFPLTVTSAQKNPTAFYLCASSLQENQPQHFGDGTRLSIL.

This clonotype was recorded a few times. The J gene is TRBJ1-2, the V gene TRBV10-3; D might be TRBD1 (5 bases). Germline V lookup: CDR1 ENHRY, CDR2 SYGVKD. This CDR3 comprises 15 residues. The V gene lost 3 bases and the J gene lost 1 base, with 12 bases spanning the gap. In DNA form, the CDR3 reads TGTGCCATCAGTGATTCGGGGGTCTTTAACTATGGCTACACCTTC. Protein sequence: CAISDSGVFNYGYTF.

This clonotype was recorded at least ten times. The rearrangement uses TRBV7-9 and TRBJ1-1; D is unclear. The CDR3 runs to 14 residues. Germline assignment: CDR1 SEHNR and CDR2 FQNEAQ (reference sequence). The V end was cut by 5 bases, the J end by 3 bases, with 13 bases between. The CDR3 coding sequence is TGTGCCAGCAGCCAAGCCGTCGGGGACACTGAAGCTTTCTTT. Translating gives CASSQAVGDTEAFF.

The chain joins TRBV28 to TRBJ2-2; D is unclear. Per germline, CDR1 MDHEN and CDR2 SYDVKM. The CDR3 spans 12 residues. V was shortened by 10 bases and J by 3 bases, with 9 bases between the two germline ends. The CDR3 nucleotides read TGTGCCACCACTACCCACACCGGGGAGCTGTTTTTT. The encoded protein is CATTTHTGELFF.

Only a few counts were recorded for this clonotype. This chain joins TRBV20-1 and TRBJ2-7; 8 bases fit TRBD1. Germline V gives CDR1 DFQATT, CDR2 SNEGSKA (reference sequence). The CDR3 extends over 13 amino acids. V lost 4 bases and J lost 0; bases outside the gene matches: 2. CDR3 bases: TGCAGTGCTACAGGGGGCTACTCCTACGAGCAGTACTTC. Translation gives CSATGGYSYEQYF.

There are many counts of this clonotype. The chain recombines TRBV7-2 with TRBJ2-7; D gene uncertain. The CDR3 consists of 13 residues. The ends were cut back, 1 base at V and 3 bases at J, with 7 bases in the middle. Germline V gene lookup returns CDR1 SGHTA and CDR2 FQGNSA. CDR3 residues: CASSLERSYEQYF. Written as DNA, the CDR3 is TGTGCCAGCAGCTTAGAACGGAGCTACGAGCAGTACTTC.

This chain uses TRBV3-1 with TRBJ1-1; D might be TRBD1 (6 bases). The CDR3 covers 14 residues. From germline, CDR1 is LGHDT and CDR2 YNNKEL (reference sequence). The V and J ends lost 4 bases and 5 bases respectively, with 14 bases between them. This chain's CDR3 is CASSLVRGRTEAFF. CDR3 sequence (DNA): TGTGCCAGCAGCCTCGTCAGGGGTCGGACTGAAGCTTTCTTT.

This clonotype came up a few times. The rearrangement uses TRBV7-2 and TRBJ2-5, with D uncertain. The germline V gene encodes CDR1 SGHTA and CDR2 FQGNSA. V was cut by 3 bases and J by 5 bases, with 10 bases left in between. This CDR3 comprises 13 residues. This CDR3 is CASSFGGSETQYF. The CDR3 DNA reads TGTGCCAGCAGCTTTGGCGGTTCCGAGACCCAGTACTTC.

There are many counts of this clonotype. The V call is TRBV27, the J call TRBJ1-1; D is possibly TRBD1 (5 bases). The CDR3 extends over 14 amino acids. V lost 0 bases and J lost 3, with 8 bases in between. Germline CDR1 is MNHEY and CDR2 is SMNVEV (reference sequence). The chain's CDR3 is CASSLSGADTEAFF. CDR3 bases: TGTGCCAGCAGTTTATCTGGGGCCGACACTGAAGCTTTCTTT.

This clonotype showed up many times. V gene TRBV4-3 combines with J gene TRBJ2-3, with D hard to call. Looked up from germline, CDR1 is LGHNA and CDR2 is YSLEER. CDR3 length: 16 residues. V was trimmed by 1 base and J by 1 base, leaving 12 bases between them. Here the CDR3 DNA reads TGCGCCAGCAGCCAAGCTATTGGTGGGGGCACAGATACGCAGTATTTT. Protein product: CASSQAIGGGTDTQYF.

The genes are TRBV18 and TRBJ2-4; the D is unclear. Per the germline V gene, CDR1 is KGHSH and CDR2 is LQKENI. Trimming left V 3 bases short and J 0 bases short, with 18 bases between. The CDR3 spans 18 residues. The CDR3 spells CASSPVFQAALAKNIQYF. The CDR3 bases are TGTGCCAGCTCACCGGTTTTCCAGGCCGCCCTAGCCAAAAACATTCAGTACTTC.

This clonotype was detected many times. J is TRBJ2-7 and V is TRBV10-3, with 12 bases fitting TRBD2. Trimming removed 0 bases from V and 6 bases from J; junction bases left unmatched: 9. The CDR3 runs 17 residues. In germline, CDR1 is ENHRY, CDR2 SYGVKD. CDR3 region: CAISESQRTSGKSEQYF. The CDR3 nucleotides read TGTGCCATCAGTGAGTCACAAAGGACTAGCGGGAAGAGCGAGCAGTACTTC.

This clonotype was observed a handful of times. This sequence joins TRBV10-3 and TRBJ2-3; 12 bases are a match to TRBD2. The V gene's germline CDR1 is ENHRY and CDR2 SYGVKD. CDR3 length equals 18 residues. V lost 4 bases, J lost 4 bases, and 12 bases stayed unmatched. The CDR3 loop reads CAISGKKTSGSPADTQYF. Here the CDR3 DNA reads TGTGCCATCAGTGGGAAAAAGACTAGCGGGAGCCCCGCAGATACGCAGTATTTT.

This clonotype has just a few counts. V gene TRBV7-6 combines with J gene TRBJ2-5; 8 bases match TRBD1. The germline gives CDR1 SGHVS, CDR2 FNYEAQ. This CDR3 has 15 amino acids. The ends lost 4 bases at V and 4 bases at J; junction bases unmatched: 8. The DNA of the CDR3 is TGTGCCAGCAGCTGGGGGCAGGGGGCAGGAGAGACCCAGTACTTC. Translating gives CASSWGQGAGETQYF.